These T cell receptor beta chains were read from a single sample in a study of beta chain features in type 1 diabetes. The assay was immunoSEQ multiplex PCR, and TCRdb's table has in-frame clones only and misses some. The sample shows 860,000 or so clones, 15% to 20% of them seen only once. The specimen sequenced was naive CD4+ T cells from blood. The receptor set was obtained from a woman in her late teens or twenties in good health. The CDR3 runs from the conserved cysteine through the conserved F or W. The D gene is left open where the match is weak. Expanded clones get a size class; other rows say once, few or many, or leave the size out.

clone size | D gene | J gene | V gene | CDR3 DNA | CDR3 protein
NA | TRBD1 | TRBJ1-5 | TRBV5-1 | TGCGCCAGCAGCCCACGGACAGGGCCCGGTCAGCCCCAGCATTTT | CASSPRTGPGQPQHF
few | NA | TRBJ1-1 | TRBV28 | TGTGCCAGCAGTTTGGGGGACGGTGAAGCTTTCTTT | CASSLGDGEAFF
many | NA | TRBJ2-4 | TRBV9 | TGTGCCAGCAGCCCCCGCGCAAACATTCAGTACTTC | CASSPRANIQYF
NA | NA | TRBJ1-3 | TRBV28 | TGTGCCAGCAGGAGGACTTTCTCTGGAAACACCATATATTTT | CASRRTFSGNTIYF
once | NA | TRBJ2-7 | TRBV7-9 | TGTGCCAGCAGCTTAGATCTGTCCAGGGGCAGCGAGCAGTACTTC | CASSLDLSRGSEQYF
NA | NA | TRBJ1-3 | TRBV19 | TGTGCCAGTAGTATATTGGGGCTGCCCGGCTCTGGAAACACCATATATTTT | CASSILGLPGSGNTIYF
NA | NA | TRBJ2-1 | TRBV7-2 | TGTGCCAGCAGCCCCGACACCTTAGTGCACAATGAGCAGTTCTTC | CASSPDTLVHNEQFF
few | NA | TRBJ2-3 | TRBV7-9 | TGTGCCAGCAGCTTAACAGGCACAGATACGCAGTATTTT | CASSLTGTDTQYF
few | TRBD2 | TRBJ2-5 | TRBV29-1 | TGCAGCGTCGGACTAGCGGGAGTAGGAGAGCAGTACTTC | CSVGLAGVGEQYF
NA | TRBD1 | TRBJ2-3 | TRBV11-2 | TGTGCCAGCAGCCCCGGGACAGGAACAGATACGCAGTATTTT | CASSPGTGTDTQYF
NA | NA | TRBJ2-3 | TRBV5-6 | TGTGCCAGCAGTTGGTCAGGGGTCCCAGATACGCAGTATTTT | CASSWSGVPDTQYF
NA | NA | TRBJ2-1 | TRBV5-1 | TGCGCCAGCAGCACGGGCTACGCCAACAATGAGCAGTTCTTC | CASSTGYANNEQFF
NA | TRBD1 | TRBJ2-7 | TRBV11-2 | TGTGCCAGCAGCCTACCCGGGACAGGCGGCTCCTACGAGCAGTACTTC | CASSLPGTGGSYEQYF
NA | NA | TRBJ1-1 | TRBV5-4 | TGTGCCAGCAGCCCCGATTCGTTGAACACTGAAGCTTTCTTT | CASSPDSLNTEAFF
NA | NA | TRBJ2-1 | TRBV7-2 | TGTGCCAGCAGCTTTTTGCGGAGAAATGAGCAGTTCTTC | CASSFLRRNEQFF
few | TRBD1 | TRBJ2-7 | TRBV7-9 | TGTGCCAGCAGCTTAGGGACAGGGGTATACGAGCAGTACTTC | CASSLGTGVYEQYF
few | TRBD1 | TRBJ2-7 | TRBV28 | TGTGCCAGCCGACAGGGGGCAAGCTCCTACGAGCAGTACTTC | CASRQGASSYEQYF
NA | TRBD1 | TRBJ2-7 | TRBV7-2 | TGTGCCAGCAGCTTAGAGGGACAGGGACGGCCCTACGAGCAGTACTTC | CASSLEGQGRPYEQYF
few | TRBD2 | TRBJ2-2 | TRBV2 | TGTGCCAGCAGTGCCGGACTAGCTGGGACCGGGGAGCTGTTTTTT | CASSAGLAGTGELFF